One T cell receptor (beta chain) is described in this entry. This clonotype was counted only a few times. The antigen it binds to is not known. Given a much more abundant clone one base away, this may be a read error. The cysteine opens and the phenylalanine closes a CDR3 of 14 amino acids. The DNA shown is the 42-base CDR3, in frame from base 1. As encoded in the germline V gene (reference sequence), CDR1 is LNHDA while CDR2 is SQIVND. Trimming accounts for 7 bases at V and 6 bases at J, while the number of junction bases matched to no gene is 7. The hyperthyroidism patients were 18 to 65 years old and newly diagnosed, with a disease duration of less than 2 months. Anyone with other autoimmune diseases, uncontrolled infections, pregnancy or lactation was excluded from the study. Clinical symptoms, serum thyroxine, TRAb, thyroid ultrasound and orbital computed tomography formed the basis of the diagnosis. Total RNA was extracted with Trizol reagent and quality-checked on an Agilent 2100 Bioanalyzer.

TCR beta CDR3 regions were amplified from RNA transcripts for repertoire sequencing. The first round was an RT-PCR using HTBI primers with the Qiagen OneStep RT-PCR kit, and this first round was followed by a second-round multiplex PCR, then size selection and purification. Libraries were sequenced paired-end with 100 bp reads on an Illumina HiSeq2000. Per the source publication's procedure: SOAPnuke was used to process the reads, removing any read that contained adapters or uncalled bases, had a mean Phred below 15, or lacked an exact match to the constant primer or identifier. High-quality paired reads were merged with COPE v1.2.5. Clonotypes were defined as unique nucleotide sequences and were aligned to IMGT TRB V, D and J references using MiTCR v1.1. The analysis was limited to V-J combinations with a frequency above 0.0001, which together covered more than 99% of repertoires. For each V-J combination, a TCR clonal expansion and chaos score was defined as F50 clonal expansion divided by the chaos observed in the TCRdist matrix. Features were reduced by Welch's t-statistics and random forest to approximately 13 V-J combinations, which fed a naive Bayes classifier. The Morisita-Horn index was used to measure how similar the thyroid and blood repertoires were. Clones were called with MiXCR by TCRdb after fastp trimmed the public reads at Q25, and only in-frame beta chains were retained. A single entry per CDR3 protein holds the most common genes and DNA from its merged rows. For this entry, the V and J calls and clone size follow TCRdb and not the study's own pipeline. For this sample there are about 590,000 distinct CDR3 sequences; 35% to 45% appear just once. 4% to 5% of the sample goes to the ten largest clones.

This record comes from a study of Graves' ophthalmopathy and Graves' hyperthyroidism (dated by TCRdb to the late 2010s). For the study in its entirety: Hyperthyroidism was defined as stable when no progression to ophthalmopathy occurred within 18 months of follow-up. To tell Graves' ophthalmopathy apart from Graves' hyperthyroidism, and to predict which patients would progress to ophthalmopathy, the study relied on TCR beta repertoire signatures. In total, 135 blood samples were TCR-sequenced: under 45 ophthalmopathy, under 85 hyperthyroidism and some 17 hyperthyroidism-to-ophthalmopathy patients. To explore V-J signatures that separate ophthalmopathy from hyperthyroidism, a discovery set of about a hundred patients was enrolled, consisting of 43 with ophthalmopathy and approximately 60 with stable hyperthyroidism. An independent validation cohort was composed of 18 hyperthyroidism patients and around 16 patients who later progressed from hyperthyroidism to ophthalmopathy. In five or six hyperthyroidism patients, T-cell repertoires of thyroid tissue and blood were compared. After sampling, hyperthyroidism patients received methimazole starting at 30 mg daily, and ophthalmopathy patients received high-dose intravenous methylprednisolone. Study-level results and caveats: No statistical method was used to predetermine the sample size, and group allocation was not hidden from the investigators. The 13-signature model separated ophthalmopathy from stable hyperthyroidism with roughly 90% sensitivity and 81.08% specificity in cross-validation, and 80%/75% in the test set. In validation, the model predicted ophthalmopathy progression with more than 70% sensitivity and about 77% specificity; some 13 predicted patients were CT-confirmed with GO in a median of approximately 6.2 months. Most of the expanded thyroid clonotypes with a frequency above 0.001 were also detected in blood, and it was suggested that the thyroid immune response may be reflected by blood repertoires.

Recombination connected TRBV19 to TRBJ1-2; 11 nucleotides in the junction match TRBD1. Sequencing was done on a sample of peripheral blood or thyroid tissue (not recorded which). This TCR derives from an adult man with Graves' hyperthyroidism. The DNA sequence is TGTGCCAGTACCCGGACAGGGGGCGTCCATGGCTACACCTTC. This encodes CASTRTGGVHGYTF.